Shown below are 20 T cell receptor beta chains from a single sample sequenced in a study of B cell selection in AIRE deficiency. Sequenced by immunoSEQ multiplex PCR; TCRdb stores in-frame clones only, minus some. There are fewer than 30,000 clones in the sample; around 97% occur only once, and around 0.2% lies in the top ten. Conventional CD4 T cells were sorted as CD4+CD127+ cells. Sequencing input: CD4+CD127+ conventional T cells sorted from PBMCs. The receptors originated from a human donor in good health.

V gene TRBV7-2 combines with J gene TRBJ1-2; D ambiguous. Deletions cut 1 base from V and 8 bases from J, with 14 bases between. The CDR3 contains 14 residues. Germline lookup yields CDR1 SGHTA and CDR2 FQGNSA. CDR3 DNA sequence: TGTGCCAGCAGCTTAGGTGAATGGGCACAAGGCTACACCTTC. Its translation is CASSLGEWAQGYTF.

CDR3 bases: TGTGCCAGCAGCCCAGGGGGAAGTTTAGGACCCGGGGAGCTGTTTTTT. It encodes CASSPGGSLGPGELFF. The V call is TRBV7-9, the J call TRBJ2-2; 7 bases fit TRBD1. Germline V gene data show CDR1 as SEHNR and CDR2 as FQNEAQ (reference sequence). CDR3 length equals 16 residues. The trim removed 5 bases at V and 6 bases at J, leaving 12 bases unmatched.

CDR3 region: CASRSSGRATETQYF. The CDR3 DNA follows: TGTGCCAGCAGAAGTAGCGGGAGGGCCACAGAGACCCAGTACTTC. This rearrangement joins TRBV6-5 to TRBJ2-5, with TRBD2 identical over 11 bases. The J segment lost 4 bases and the V segment lost 6 bases, leaving 7 bases of the junction unmatched. Germline V gives CDR1 MNHEY, CDR2 SVGAGI. CDR3 length equals 15 residues.

The chain links TRBV28 to TRBJ2-1, with D tentatively TRBD1 or TRBD2 (6 bases each). V was pared by 5 bases and J by 9 bases, with 11 bases between. Germline values: CDR1 MDHEN, CDR2 SYDVKM. The CDR3 is 12 amino acids. In DNA, the CDR3 is TGTGCCAGCAGTAGAGGGGGGCTTGAGCAGTTCTTC. Translated: CASSRGGLEQFF.

This clone is a singleton in its sample. The chain uses TRBV21-1 and TRBJ2-3. TRBV21-1 is deemed a pseudogene. CDR3 size: 19 residues. CDR3 DNA: TGTGCCACCCCTCCTCCTAAGGCCTCGAAGAAATATAGCACAGATACGCAGTATTTT. It translates to CATPPPKASKKYSTDTQYF.

The chain has TRBV11-2 and TRBJ2-3; 7 positions agree with TRBD2. Germline assignment: CDR1 SGHAT and CDR2 FQNNGV. This CDR3 region has 16 residues. Trimming cost V 1 base and J 3 bases; bases outside gene matches: 7. CDR3 sequence reads: CASSLVVGGRTDTQYF. CDR3 bases: TGTGCCAGCAGCTTAGTCGTCGGCGGGAGAACAGATACGCAGTATTTT.

V usage is TRBV5-1 and J usage is TRBJ2-3; D is unclear. Germline V gene lookup returns CDR1 SGHRS and CDR2 YFSETQ. V gave up 0 bases and J gave up 10 bases, with 15 bases separating them. CDR3 length equals 14 residues. CDR3 coding DNA: TGCGCCAGCAGCTTGGGGCAGGACGGCTGGGCGCAGTATTTT. Protein product: CASSLGQDGWAQYF. Drawing the rest from reference TRBV5-1 and TRBJ2-3, the complete variable domain is KAGVTQTPRYLIKTRGQQVTLSCSPISGHRSVSWYQQTPGQGLQFLFEYFSETQRNKGNFPGRFSGRQFSNSRSEMNVSTLELGDSALYLCASSLGQDGWAQYFGPGTRLTVL.

CDR3 protein: CASSYRGLTEEQFF. In DNA, the CDR3 is TGTGCCAGCAGTTACCGAGGACTTACCGAAGAGCAGTTCTTC. The chain combines TRBV6-5 with TRBJ2-1; possible D gene TRBD2, 5 bases. Germline V lookup: CDR1 MNHEY, CDR2 SVGAGI. The V end was cut by 2 bases, the J end by 10 bases, with 15 bases between. The CDR3 extends over 14 amino acids.

The chain uses TRBV6-6 and TRBJ2-3, with 9 bases that match TRBD1. The CDR3 is 16 amino acids. Germline CDR1 reads MNHNY; CDR2 reads SVGAGI (reference sequence). The J segment lost 1 base and the V segment lost 3 bases, leaving 5 bases of the junction unmatched. The CDR3 DNA follows: TGTGCCAGCAGTTATCTACAGGGGGCCGGCACAGATACGCAGTATTTT. Translation: CASSYLQGAGTDTQYF.

The chain recombines TRBV28 with TRBJ1-2; D uncertain. V was clipped by 7 bases and J by 0 bases, with 6 bases between them. Per the germline V gene, CDR1 is MDHEN and CDR2 is SYDVKM. There are 12 residues in the CDR3. This CDR3 is CASKRANYGYTF. CDR3 DNA: TGTGCCAGCAAAAGGGCTAACTATGGCTACACCTTC.

The J gene is TRBJ1-1, the V gene TRBV7-3; 12 positions agree with TRBD1. The CDR3 runs to 14 residues. The V segment lost 5 bases and the J segment 8 bases; nucleotides outside the gene matches: 6. CDR1 is SGHTA, CDR2 FQGTGA, per germline. The CDR3 nucleotides read TGTGCCAGCAGCCCCGGGACAGGGGGCAGGGAAGCTTTCTTT. It specifies CASSPGTGGREAFF.

This chain joins TRBV6-5 and TRBJ2-7; D may match TRBD1 or TRBD2 (5 bases each). The CDR3 consists of 15 residues. Per germline, CDR1 MNHEY and CDR2 SVGAGI. Trimming stripped 5 bases from V and 0 bases from J, with 14 bases between. The CDR3 protein is CASSGGRHPSYEQYF. The CDR3 DNA follows: TGTGCCAGCAGTGGGGGTCGACATCCCTCCTACGAGCAGTACTTC.

This chain connects TRBV28 to TRBJ2-7, with no clear D. This CDR3 is built from 14 residues. The V end lost 10 bases, the J end lost 3 bases, and 19 bases lay between the germline ends. Germline V CDR1 and CDR2: MDHEN, SYDVKM. The CDR3 coding sequence is TGTGCCACTATCGTAAGGGCTAACCTCTACGAGCAGTACTTC. Its protein is CATIVRANLYEQYF.

The V and J genes are TRBV28 and TRBJ2-4; TRBD1 is a possible D gene (7 bases). The CDR3 sequence is 16 residues long. V was cut by 6 bases and J by 3 bases, with 18 bases left in between. From germline, CDR1 is MDHEN and CDR2 SYDVKM. CDR3 in DNA: TGTGCCAGCAGACTACGACAGGGAGGATTCAAAAACATTCAGTACTTC. Its protein is CASRLRQGGFKNIQYF.

CDR3 nucleotides: TGTGCCAGTAGTATAGCGGGCCACGAGCAGTACTTC. It is translated as CASSIAGHEQYF. This rearrangement joins TRBV19 to TRBJ2-7, with D uncertain. V shed 1 base and J shed 5 bases, with 6 bases lying between them. Germline V CDR1 and CDR2: LNHDA, SQIVND (reference sequence). The CDR3 contains 12 residues.

The chain has TRBV6-1 and TRBJ2-2, with D uncertain. V was shortened by 0 bases and J by 2 bases, with 4 bases between the two germline ends. Germline CDR1 is MNHNS and CDR2 is SASEGT. The CDR3 is made up of 14 amino acids. The CDR3 protein is CASSEAFNTGELFF. The CDR3 region has the DNA TGTGCCAGCAGTGAAGCTTTTAACACCGGGGAGCTGTTTTTT.

The chain couples TRBV18 to TRBJ1-1; possible D gene TRBD1, 6 bases. Trimming left V 3 bases short and J 1 base short, with 15 bases between. CDR1 is KGHSH, CDR2 LQKENI, per germline. This CDR3 is 16 amino acids long. CDR3 DNA: TGTGCCAGCTCACCGGGGAGGGGGTATGGGAACACTGAAGCTTTCTTT. It yields the protein CASSPGRGYGNTEAFF. Looking up the rest from reference TRBV18 and TRBJ1-1 gives the full variable domain: NAGVMQNPRHLVRRRGQEARLRCSPMKGHSHVYWYRQLPEEGLKFMVYLQKENIIDESGMPKERFSAEFPKEGPSILRIQQVVRGDSAAYFCASSPGRGYGNTEAFFGQGTRLTVV.

J is TRBJ1-4 and V is TRBV5-1, with TRBD1 as a possible D gene (6 bases). V lost 3 bases and J lost 5, with 17 bases in between. Germline V gives CDR1 SGHRS, CDR2 YFSETQ. This CDR3 has 16 residues. The CDR3, as DNA: TGCGCCAGCAGCTCCGATTGGGGCAGGGGAAATGAAAAACTGTTTTTT. Protein product: CASSSDWGRGNEKLFF.

The chain combines TRBV28 with TRBJ1-5, with D hard to call. This CDR3 has 13 amino acids. The V gene's germline CDR1 is MDHEN and CDR2 SYDVKM. V lost 5 bases to trimming and J lost 6 bases, with 11 bases between them. The CDR3 spells CASSPHDLQPQHF. In DNA form, the CDR3 reads TGTGCCAGCAGTCCTCACGACCTTCAGCCCCAGCATTTT. The full variable domain, with the rest looked up from reference TRBV28 and TRBJ1-5, is DVKVTQSSRYLVKRTGEKVFLECVQDMDHENMFWYRQDPGLGLRLIYFSYDVKMKEKGDIPEGYSVSREKKERFSLILESASTNQTSMYLCASSPHDLQPQHFGDGTRLSIL.

V usage is TRBV29-1 and J usage is TRBJ2-7, with a tentative D call TRBD2 (5 bases). Germline-derived CDR1 and CDR2 are SQVTM and ANQGSEA. Trimming took 8 bases from V and 1 from J, leaving 9 bases between them. This CDR3 is built from 11 residues. CDR3 in DNA: TGCAGCTACGGGGTTTCCTACGAGCAGTACTTC. Its protein is CSYGVSYEQYF.